This T cell receptor (beta chain) stems from a study of cytotoxic CD8 clonotypes in ibrutinib-treated CLL. Study in general: Average yields of 255,043 productive templates and tens of thousands of productive rearrangements characterized the samples.

Worth noting for this clone: Its antigen is as yet unknown.

Germline values: CDR1 SGHRS, CDR2 YFSETQ. V was cut by 4 bases and J by 0 bases, with 4 bases left in between. The CDR3 has 12 amino acids. The study's findings and limits: Public clonotypes, an uncommon group, contracted or remained stable on treatment. Baseline levels were approached again at progression, after clonality had risen at ibrutinib response.

Measured with immunoSEQ multiplex PCR; TCRdb has only the in-frame clones, and not every one. The sample shows tens of thousands of clones, roughly 50% of them seen only once. The sample was PBMCs, taken before ibrutinib treatment. The rearrangement uses TRBV5-1 and TRBJ2-5; no reliable D call. The sequence derives from a human donor with chronic lymphocytic leukemia. The chain's CDR3 is CASSPDQETQYF. For the CDR3, the DNA is TGCGCCAGCAGCCCGGACCAAGAGACCCAGTACTTC.